This T cell receptor (beta chain) was retrieved from a study of OX40 agonist ivuxolimab in advanced cancers. At the level of the study: Administration of intravenous ivuxolimab to patients occurred every 2 weeks at 0.01 to 10 mg/kg.

Samples of blood were obtained at baseline, on cycle 4 day 1, and on cycle 7 day 1. Study conclusions and caveats: On average, a greater number of expanded clones characterised CD8+ T cells relative to CD4+. What antigens the expanded peripheral T cells recognized was never established.

Details on this clone: Its specificity is unknown.

TCRdb's copy holds only in-frame clones and misses some; the assay was immunoSEQ multiplex PCR. The table records 25,000 or so clones, 73% of them present only once. The CDR3 has 14 residues. The V end lost 5 bases, the J end lost 0 bases, and 10 bases lay between the germline ends. Per germline, CDR1 SGHVS and CDR2 FQNEAQ. The receptor was derived from an adult with an advanced solid tumor such as melanoma, head and neck, liver or kidney cancer. V usage is TRBV7-8 and J usage is TRBJ1-2; no clear D. The sequencing here drew on CD4+ or CD8+ T cells sorted from blood, taken in a trial of the OX40 agonist ivuxolimab. For the CDR3, the DNA is TGTGCCAGCAGCAATAGACAATCTAACTATGGCTACACCTTC. Translated, it gives CASSNRQSNYGYTF.